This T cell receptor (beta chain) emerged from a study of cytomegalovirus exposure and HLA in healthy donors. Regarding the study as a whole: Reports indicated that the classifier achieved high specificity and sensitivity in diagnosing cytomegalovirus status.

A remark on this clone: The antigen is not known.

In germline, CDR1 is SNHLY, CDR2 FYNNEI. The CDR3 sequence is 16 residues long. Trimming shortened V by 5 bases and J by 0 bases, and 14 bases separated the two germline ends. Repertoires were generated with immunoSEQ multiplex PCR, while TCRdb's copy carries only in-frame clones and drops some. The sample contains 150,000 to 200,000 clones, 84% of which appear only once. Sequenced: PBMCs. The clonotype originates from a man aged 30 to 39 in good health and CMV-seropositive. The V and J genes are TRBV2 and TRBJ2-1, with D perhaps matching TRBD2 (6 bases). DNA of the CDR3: TGTGCCAGCAGTTACAAGGGAGGATTCTCCTACAATGAGCAGTTCTTC. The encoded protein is CASSYKGGFSYNEQFF.